These 15 T cell receptor beta chains came from one sample sequenced in a study of T cell changes during pregnancy in multiple sclerosis. Generated by immunoSEQ multiplex PCR, the TCRdb table keeps only in-frame clones and is missing some. The sample contains 50,000 to 65,000 clones, around 93% of which appear only once. This material consisted of CD4+ T cells from peripheral blood mononuclear cells, taken in the first trimester of pregnancy. These receptors came from a female donor with multiple sclerosis, enrolled in a pregnancy study.

This rearrangement joins TRBV5-3 to TRBJ1-5; maybe TRBD1 (5 bases). TRBV5-3 is flagged as an ORF with uncertain function. V lost 5 bases to trimming and J lost 8 bases, with 5 bases between them. The CDR3 is made up of 10 amino acids. CDR3: CARRGEPQHF. For the CDR3, the DNA is TGTGCCAGAAGAGGGGAGCCCCAGCATTTT.

This clone was seen a handful of times. The chain couples TRBV7-2 to TRBJ1-6, with 9 bases aligning to TRBD1. The V gene's germline CDR1 is SGHTA and CDR2 FQGNSA. V trimming: 8 bases; J trimming: 11 bases; junction bases outside the gene matches: 10. The length of the CDR3 is 14 residues. Here the CDR3 reads CASGQGITGTPLHF. In DNA form, the CDR3 reads TGTGCCAGCGGACAGGGGATAACCGGCACACCCCTCCACTTT.

This chain connects TRBV9 to TRBJ2-2, with TRBD2 matching over 8 bases. The germline gives CDR1 SGDLS, CDR2 YYNGEE. The junction had 8 bases not matched to a gene; V was cut back by 0 bases and J by 4 bases. There are 17 residues in the CDR3. CDR3 nucleotide sequence: TGTGCCAGCAGCGTAGCCCTCGTAGCGGGGAGCACCGGGGAGCTGTTTTTT. This encodes CASSVALVAGSTGELFF.

This clone appeared once. This chain links TRBV5-1 with TRBJ1-2; 8 nucleotides align to TRBD1. The length of the CDR3 is 15 residues. J gave up 4 bases and V 3 bases, and 8 bases lay outside the gene matches. The germline gives CDR1 SGHRS, CDR2 YFSETQ. The CDR3 is CASSSGQVDFYGYTF. Written as DNA, the CDR3 is TGCGCCAGCAGCTCGGGACAGGTTGACTTCTATGGCTACACCTTC.

The chain recombines TRBV19 with TRBJ1-1; no reliable D call. CDR1 is LNHDA and CDR2 is SQIVND in the germline V gene (reference sequence). The CDR3 sequence is 13 residues long. V gave up 6 bases and J gave up 8 bases, with 16 bases separating them. The CDR3 here is CASSPTQTNEAFF. The CDR3, as DNA: TGTGCCAGTAGCCCTACCCAGACAAACGAAGCTTTCTTT.

The chain recombines TRBV7-2 with TRBJ1-1; D uncertain. V dropped 3 bases and J dropped 2 bases, with 10 bases sitting between them. The CDR3 sequence is 14 residues long. CDR1 and CDR2 from the germline V gene are SGHTA and FQGNSA. The CDR3 reads CASSLVGVNTEAFF. DNA for the CDR3: TGTGCCAGCAGCTTGGTCGGGGTTAACACTGAAGCTTTCTTT.

This rearrangement joins TRBV1 to TRBJ2-4; TRBD1 reflects the table's D call only, with no check against the DNA. TRBV1 is a listed pseudogene. The CDR3 contains 20 residues. The CDR3 region is CTSSQADNLNHPLAKNIQYF. DNA of the CDR3: TGCACCAGCAGCCAAGCTGACAACCTAAACCATCCACTAGCCAAAAACATTCAGTACTTC.

This chain links TRBV12-5 with TRBJ1-4, with TRBD1 as a possible D gene (6 bases). Germline CDR1 LGHNT, CDR2 FRNRAP. The CDR3 contains 14 residues. Trimming stripped 1 base from V and 7 bases from J, with 10 bases between. The CDR3 DNA reads as TGTGCTAGTGGTTTGGGACAGGTGGCTGAAAAACTGTTTTTT. Its translation: CASGLGQVAEKLFF.

The chain employs TRBV11-3 and TRBJ1-1; no clear D. Germline V lookup: CDR1 SGHNT, CDR2 YENEEA. V shed 1 base and J shed 3 bases, with 6 bases lying between them. This CDR3 is built from 13 residues. The CDR3 sequence: CASSLGGDTEAFF. The DNA for the CDR3 is TGTGCCAGCAGCTTAGGAGGCGACACTGAAGCTTTCTTT. The full variable domain, its missing parts supplied by reference TRBV11-3 and TRBJ1-1, is EAGVVQSPRYKIIEKKQPVAFWCNPISGHNTLYWYLQNLGQGPELLIRYENEEAVDDSQLPKDRFSAERLKGVDSTLKIQPAELGDSAVYLCASSLGGDTEAFFGQGTRLTVV.

The J gene is TRBJ1-5, the V gene TRBV5-1; TRBD1 agrees at 9 bases. The germline CDR1 and CDR2 sequences are SGHRS and YFSETQ. The CDR3 is 12 residues long. V trimming: 9 bases; J trimming: 8 bases; junction bases outside the gene matches: 6. This CDR3 is CAILTGGEPQHF. The CDR3 DNA reads as TGCGCCATCCTCACAGGGGGCGAGCCCCAGCATTTT.

The gene calls are TRBV11-1 and TRBJ2-5; 10 bases line up with TRBD2. The junction had 13 bases not matched to a gene; V was cut back by 1 base and J by 5 bases. The CDR3 contains 18 residues. Germline V gene data show CDR1 as SGHAT and CDR2 as FQDESV (reference sequence). CDR3 sequence reads: CASSLEGSGGAHRETQYF. As DNA, the CDR3 is TGTGCCAGCAGCTTAGAAGGGAGCGGGGGGGCCCACCGGGAGACCCAGTACTTC. Based on the CDR3 plus reference TRBV11-1 and TRBJ2-5, the full variable domain is EAEVAQSPRYKITEKSQAVAFWCDPISGHATLYWYRQILGQGPELLVQFQDESVVDDSQLPKDRFSAERLKGVDSTLKIQPAELGDSAMYLCASSLEGSGGAHRETQYFGPGTRLLVL.

V and J are TRBV18 and TRBJ1-1, with D perhaps TRBD1 (6 bases). CDR1 is KGHSH, CDR2 LQKENI, per germline. This CDR3 contains 14 residues. The V and J ends lost 6 bases and 4 bases respectively, with 15 bases between them. The CDR3 spells CASSPGQRGTEAFF. CDR3 sequence (DNA): TGTGCCAGCTCCCCTGGACAGAGGGGCACTGAAGCTTTCTTT. Full variable domain (rest looked up from reference TRBV18 and TRBJ1-1): NAGVMQNPRHLVRRRGQEARLRCSPMKGHSHVYWYRQLPEEGLKFMVYLQKENIIDESGMPKERFSAEFPKEGPSILRIQQVVRGDSAAYFCASSPGQRGTEAFFGQGTRLTVV.

The genes are TRBV30 and TRBJ1-3, with a tentative D call TRBD1 (5 bases). The germline gives CDR1 GTSNPN, CDR2 SVGIG (reference sequence). Trimming pared 5 bases from V and 3 bases from J, leaving 11 bases between. CDR3 length: 13 residues. CDR3: CAWGAGLGNTIYF. DNA for the CDR3: TGTGCCTGGGGGGCAGGCCTTGGAAACACCATATATTTT.

The rearrangement joins TRBV20-1 to TRBJ1-2; TRBD1 is a possible D gene (5 bases). This CDR3 contains 11 residues. Deletions cut 7 bases from V and 3 bases from J, with 9 bases between. Germline CDR1 is DFQATT and CDR2 is SNEGSKA (reference sequence). CDR3 amino acids: CSDAGDYGYTF. CDR3 nucleotide sequence: TGCAGTGACGCGGGGGACTATGGCTACACCTTC.

The chain carries TRBV6-1 and TRBJ2-7; perhaps TRBD1 as D (5 bases). Deletions cut 4 bases from V and 0 bases from J, with 10 bases between. Germline values: CDR1 MNHNS, CDR2 SASEGT. This CDR3 is built from 14 residues. The CDR3 DNA is TGTGCCAGCAGTGTTGGGGCAAGCTCCTACGAGCAGTACTTC. Protein product: CASSVGASSYEQYF.